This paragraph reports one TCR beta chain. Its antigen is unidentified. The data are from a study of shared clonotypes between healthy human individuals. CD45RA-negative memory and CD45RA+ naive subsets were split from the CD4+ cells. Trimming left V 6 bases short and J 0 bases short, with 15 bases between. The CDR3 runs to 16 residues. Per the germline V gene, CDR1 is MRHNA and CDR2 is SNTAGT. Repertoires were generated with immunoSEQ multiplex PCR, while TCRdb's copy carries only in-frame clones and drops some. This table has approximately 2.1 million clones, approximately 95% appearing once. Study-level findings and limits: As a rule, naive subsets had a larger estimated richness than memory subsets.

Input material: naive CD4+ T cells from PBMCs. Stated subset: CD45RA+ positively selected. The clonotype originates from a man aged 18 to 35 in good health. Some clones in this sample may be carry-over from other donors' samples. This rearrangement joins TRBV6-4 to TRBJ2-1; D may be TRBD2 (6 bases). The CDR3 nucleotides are TGTGCCAGCAGCTACCTCATGGGGGGCTCCTACAATGAGCAGTTCTTC. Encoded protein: CASSYLMGGSYNEQFF.